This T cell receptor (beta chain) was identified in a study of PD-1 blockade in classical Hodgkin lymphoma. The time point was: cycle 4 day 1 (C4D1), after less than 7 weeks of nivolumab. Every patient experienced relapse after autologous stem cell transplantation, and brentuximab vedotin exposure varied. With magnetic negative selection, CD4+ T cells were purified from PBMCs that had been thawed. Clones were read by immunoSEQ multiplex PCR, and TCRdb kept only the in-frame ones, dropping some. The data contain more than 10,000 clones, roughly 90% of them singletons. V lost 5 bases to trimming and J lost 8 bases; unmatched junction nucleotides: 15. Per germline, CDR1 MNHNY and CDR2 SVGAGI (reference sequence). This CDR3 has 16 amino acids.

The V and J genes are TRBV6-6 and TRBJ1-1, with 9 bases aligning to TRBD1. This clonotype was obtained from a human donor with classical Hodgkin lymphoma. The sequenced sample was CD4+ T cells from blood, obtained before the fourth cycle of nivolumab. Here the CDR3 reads CASSPTGTGMYAEAFF. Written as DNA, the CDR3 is TGTGCCAGCAGTCCCACCGGGACAGGGATGTACGCGGAAGCTTTCTTT.